The subject of this entry is one T cell receptor (beta chain). The genomic DNA of each subset was split evenly across several immunoSEQ plates. Method: immunoSEQ multiplex PCR; TCRdb's copy keeps in-frame clones and lacks some. The sample lists roughly 520,000 clones, more than 95% occurring once. This entry comes from a study of shared clonotypes between healthy human individuals. Across the study: Three plates each covered CD4 naive and memory; CD8 naive two, CD8 memory one.

This CDR3 spans 14 amino acids. CDR1 and CDR2 from the germline V gene are MDHEN and SYDVKM. V was shortened by 2 bases and J by 4 bases, with 9 bases between the two germline ends. Adult Caucasians living in Nashville, Tennessee made up all of the donors. The TCR comes from a woman in her twenties or thirties in good health. Material: naive CD4+ T cells sorted from blood. Subset noted: CD45RA+ positively selected. The chain joins TRBV28 to TRBJ2-4; D tentatively reads TRBD1 or TRBD2 (6 bases each). The CDR3 nucleotides are TGTGCCAGCAGTTTAAGGGGGGCTAAAAACATTCAGTACTTC. Amino acids: CASSLRGAKNIQYF.